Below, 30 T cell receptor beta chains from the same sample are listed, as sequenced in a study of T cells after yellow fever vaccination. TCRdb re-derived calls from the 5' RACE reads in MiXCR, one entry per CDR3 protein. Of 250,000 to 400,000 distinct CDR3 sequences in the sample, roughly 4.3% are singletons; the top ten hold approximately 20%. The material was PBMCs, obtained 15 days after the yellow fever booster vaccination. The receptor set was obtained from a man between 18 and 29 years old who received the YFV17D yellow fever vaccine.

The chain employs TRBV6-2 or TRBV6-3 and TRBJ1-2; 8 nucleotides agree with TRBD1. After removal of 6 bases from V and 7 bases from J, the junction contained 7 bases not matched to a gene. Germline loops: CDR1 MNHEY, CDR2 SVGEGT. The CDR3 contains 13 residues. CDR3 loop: CASRPRTGTGYTF. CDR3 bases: TGTGCCAGCAGACCACGGACAGGGACTGGCTACACCTTC.

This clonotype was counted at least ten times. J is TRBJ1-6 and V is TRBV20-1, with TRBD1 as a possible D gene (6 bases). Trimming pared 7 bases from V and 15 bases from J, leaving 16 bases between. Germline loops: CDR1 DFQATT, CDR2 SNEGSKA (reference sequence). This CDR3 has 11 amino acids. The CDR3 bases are TGCAGTGGATCGGACAGACGAAACCTCCACTTT. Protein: CSGSDRRNLHF.

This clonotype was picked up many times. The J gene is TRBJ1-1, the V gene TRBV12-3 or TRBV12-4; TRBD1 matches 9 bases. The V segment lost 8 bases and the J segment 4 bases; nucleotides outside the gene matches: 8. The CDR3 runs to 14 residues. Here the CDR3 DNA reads TGTGCCAGCTGGGAAACAGGGGGCGGCACTGAAGCTTTCTTT. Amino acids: CASWETGGGTEAFF.

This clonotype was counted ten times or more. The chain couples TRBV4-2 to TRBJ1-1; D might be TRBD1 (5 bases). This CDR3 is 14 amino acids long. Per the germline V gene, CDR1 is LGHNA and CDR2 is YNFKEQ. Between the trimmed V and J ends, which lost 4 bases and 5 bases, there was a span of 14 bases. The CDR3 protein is CASSLDQGRTEAFF. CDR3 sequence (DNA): TGTGCCAGCAGCCTAGATCAGGGAAGGACTGAAGCTTTCTTT.

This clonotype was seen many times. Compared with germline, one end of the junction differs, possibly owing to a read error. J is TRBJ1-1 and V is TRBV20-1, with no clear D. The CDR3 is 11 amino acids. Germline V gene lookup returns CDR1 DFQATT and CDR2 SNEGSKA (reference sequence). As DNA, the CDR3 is TGCAGTGGTAGAGCAGTCGCTGAAGCTTTCTTT. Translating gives CSGRAVAEAFF.

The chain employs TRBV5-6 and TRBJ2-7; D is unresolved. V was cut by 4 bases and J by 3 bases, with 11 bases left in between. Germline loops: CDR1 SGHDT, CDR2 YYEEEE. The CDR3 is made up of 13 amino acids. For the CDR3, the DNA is TGTGCCAGCAGCGGCGCGGTGGTCTACGAGCAGTACTTC. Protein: CASSGAVVYEQYF. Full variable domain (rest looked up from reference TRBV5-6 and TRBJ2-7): DAGVTQSPTHLIKTRGQQVTLRCSPKSGHDTVSWYQQALGQGPQFIFQYYEEEERQRGNFPDRFSGHQFPNYSSELNVNALLLGDSALYLCASSGAVVYEQYFGPGTRLTVT.

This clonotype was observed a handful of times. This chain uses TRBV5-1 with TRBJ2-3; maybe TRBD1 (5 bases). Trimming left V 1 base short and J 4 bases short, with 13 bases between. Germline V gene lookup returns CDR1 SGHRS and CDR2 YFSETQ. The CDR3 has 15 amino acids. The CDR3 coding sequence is TGCGCCAGCAGCTTGAACCCCAGGGCCCCAGATACGCAGTATTTT. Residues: CASSLNPRAPDTQYF.

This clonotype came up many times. This CDR3 reads CASSENYGYTF. The CDR3 DNA reads as TGCGCCAGCTCCGAGAACTATGGCTACACCTTC. This chain joins TRBV5-1 and TRBJ1-2; no definite D call. Germline V lookup: CDR1 SGHRS, CDR2 YFSETQ. CDR3 length: 11 residues. V lost 7 bases, J lost 2 bases, and 6 bases lay in between.

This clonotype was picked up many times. CDR3 nucleotides: TGTGCCACCTCCCCAAGGAATATCGAAGGCTACACCTTC. This translates into CATSPRNIEGYTF. The chain employs TRBV6-5 and TRBJ1-2, with D hard to call. Per germline, CDR1 MNHEY and CDR2 SVGAGI. The V end was cut by 10 bases, the J end by 8 bases, with 20 bases between. The CDR3 sequence is 13 residues long.

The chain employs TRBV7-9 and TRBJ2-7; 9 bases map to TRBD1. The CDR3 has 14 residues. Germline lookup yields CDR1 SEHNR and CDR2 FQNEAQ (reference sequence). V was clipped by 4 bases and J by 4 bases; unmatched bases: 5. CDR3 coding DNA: TGTGCCAGCAGCTCCGATGACAGGGGGTACGAGCAGTACTTC. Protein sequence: CASSSDDRGYEQYF.

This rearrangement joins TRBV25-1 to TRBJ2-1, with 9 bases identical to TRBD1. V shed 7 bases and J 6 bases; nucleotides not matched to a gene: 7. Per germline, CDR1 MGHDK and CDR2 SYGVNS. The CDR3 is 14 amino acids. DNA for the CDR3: TGTGCCAGCATCCCGGGACAGGGTACCAATGAGCAGTTCTTC. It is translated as CASIPGQGTNEQFF.

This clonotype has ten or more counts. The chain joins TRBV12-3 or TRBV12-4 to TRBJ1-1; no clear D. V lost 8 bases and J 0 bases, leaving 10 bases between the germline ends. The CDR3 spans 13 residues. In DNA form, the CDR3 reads TGTGCCAGCGGGCAGGAGATGAACACTGAAGCTTTCTTT. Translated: CASGQEMNTEAFF.

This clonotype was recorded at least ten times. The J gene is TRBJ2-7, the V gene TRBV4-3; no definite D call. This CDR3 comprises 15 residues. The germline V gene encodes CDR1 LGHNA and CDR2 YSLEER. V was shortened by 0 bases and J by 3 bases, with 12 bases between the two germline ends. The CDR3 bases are TGCGCCAGCAGCCAAGACTCTTCCCTCAGCTACGAGCAGTACTTC. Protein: CASSQDSSLSYEQYF.

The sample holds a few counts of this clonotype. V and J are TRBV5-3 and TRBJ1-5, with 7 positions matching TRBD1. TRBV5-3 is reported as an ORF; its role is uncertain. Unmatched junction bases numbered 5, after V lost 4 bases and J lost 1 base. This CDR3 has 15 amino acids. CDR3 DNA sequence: TGTGCCAGAAGCGGACCGGGACAGAGCAATCAGCCCCAGCATTTT. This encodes CARSGPGQSNQPQHF.

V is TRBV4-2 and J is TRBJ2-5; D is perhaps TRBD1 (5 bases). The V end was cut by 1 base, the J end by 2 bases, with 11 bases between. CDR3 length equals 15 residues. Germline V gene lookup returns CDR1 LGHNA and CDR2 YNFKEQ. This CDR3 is CASSQGMGQQETQYF. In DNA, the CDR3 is TGTGCCAGCAGCCAAGGTATGGGGCAGCAAGAGACCCAGTACTTC.

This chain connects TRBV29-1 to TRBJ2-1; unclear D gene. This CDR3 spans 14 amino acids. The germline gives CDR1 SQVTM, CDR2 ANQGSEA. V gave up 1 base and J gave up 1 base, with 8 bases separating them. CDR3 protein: CSVEAPFSYNEQFF. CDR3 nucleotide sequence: TGCAGCGTTGAAGCCCCCTTTTCCTACAATGAGCAGTTCTTC.

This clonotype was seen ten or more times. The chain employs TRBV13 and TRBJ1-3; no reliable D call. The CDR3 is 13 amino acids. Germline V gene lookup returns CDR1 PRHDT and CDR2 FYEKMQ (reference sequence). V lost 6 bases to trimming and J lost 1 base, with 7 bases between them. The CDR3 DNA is TGTGCCAGCAGTGCCGGATCTGGAAACACCATATATTTT. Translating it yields CASSAGSGNTIYF. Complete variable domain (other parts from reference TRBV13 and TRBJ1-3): AAGVIQSPRHLIKEKRETATLKCYPIPRHDTVYWYQQGPGQDPQFLISFYEKMQSDKGSIPDRFSAQQFSDYHSELNMSSLELGDSALYFCASSAGSGNTIYFGEGSWLTVV.

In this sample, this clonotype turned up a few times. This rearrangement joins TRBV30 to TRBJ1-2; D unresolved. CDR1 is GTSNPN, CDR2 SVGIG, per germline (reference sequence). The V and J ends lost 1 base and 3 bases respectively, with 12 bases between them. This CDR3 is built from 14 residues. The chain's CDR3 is CAWSDFGEYYGYTF. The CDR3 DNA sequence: TGTGCCTGGAGTGATTTCGGTGAATACTATGGCTACACCTTC.

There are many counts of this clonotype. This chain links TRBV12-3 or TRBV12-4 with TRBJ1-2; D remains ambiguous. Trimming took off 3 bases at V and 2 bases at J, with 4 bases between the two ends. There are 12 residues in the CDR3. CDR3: CASSLNNYGYTF. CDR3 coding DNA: TGTGCCAGCAGTTTGAACAACTATGGCTACACCTTC.

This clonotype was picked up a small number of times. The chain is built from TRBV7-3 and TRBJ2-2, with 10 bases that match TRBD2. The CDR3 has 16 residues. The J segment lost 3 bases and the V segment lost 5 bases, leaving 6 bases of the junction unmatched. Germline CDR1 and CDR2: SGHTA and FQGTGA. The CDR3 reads CASSRAGTSDTGELFF. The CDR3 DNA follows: TGTGCCAGCAGCCGGGCCGGGACTAGCGACACCGGGGAGCTGTTTTTT.

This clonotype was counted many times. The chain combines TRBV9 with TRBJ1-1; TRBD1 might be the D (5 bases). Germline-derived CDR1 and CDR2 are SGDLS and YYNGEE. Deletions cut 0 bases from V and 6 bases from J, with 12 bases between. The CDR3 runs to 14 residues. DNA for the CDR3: TGTGCCAGCAGCGTAGGAGGGGCTAGCGCTGAAGCTTTCTTT. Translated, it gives CASSVGGASAEAFF.

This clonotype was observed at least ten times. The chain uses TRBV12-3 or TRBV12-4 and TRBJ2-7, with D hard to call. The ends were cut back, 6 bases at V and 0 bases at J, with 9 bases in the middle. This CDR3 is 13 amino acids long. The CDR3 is CASRPPSSYEQYF. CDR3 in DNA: TGTGCCAGCAGGCCCCCGAGCTCCTACGAGCAGTACTTC.

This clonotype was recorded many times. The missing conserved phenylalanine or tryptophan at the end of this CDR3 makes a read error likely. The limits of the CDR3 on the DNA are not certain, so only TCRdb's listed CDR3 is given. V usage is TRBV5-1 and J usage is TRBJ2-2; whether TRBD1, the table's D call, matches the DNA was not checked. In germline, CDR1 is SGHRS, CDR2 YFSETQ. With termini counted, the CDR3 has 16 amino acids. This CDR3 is CASSIQGIGNTGELLL.

The CDR3 sequence: CATSRDPLRAQHF. The CDR3 bases are TGTGCCACCAGCAGAGATCCCCTCAGGGCCCAGCATTTT. The chain is built from TRBV15 and TRBJ1-5, with D possibly TRBD1 on 5 matching bases. The CDR3 totals 13 residues. CDR1 is LNHNV, CDR2 YYDKDF, per germline (reference sequence). V was trimmed by 0 bases and J by 11 bases, leaving 11 bases between them. The variable domain in full, completed from reference TRBV15 and TRBJ1-5, reads DAMVIQNPRYQVTQFGKPVTLSCSQTLNHNVMYWYQQKSSQAPKLLFHYYDKDFNNEADTPDNFQSRRPNTSFCFLDIRSPGLGDTAMYLCATSRDPLRAQHFGDGTRLSIL.

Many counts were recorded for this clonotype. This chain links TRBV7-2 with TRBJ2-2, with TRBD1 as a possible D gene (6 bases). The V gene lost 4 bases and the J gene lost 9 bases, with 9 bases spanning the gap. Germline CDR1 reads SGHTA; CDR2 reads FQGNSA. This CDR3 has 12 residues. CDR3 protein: CASSSDSRELFF. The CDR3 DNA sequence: TGTGCCAGCAGCTCGGACAGCCGGGAGCTGTTTTTT.

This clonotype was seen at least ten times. CDR3 sequence (DNA): TGCGCCAGCAGACCTTTCGAAGGATTCGGCACAGATACGCAGTATTTT. Its translation is CASRPFEGFGTDTQYF. This sequence joins TRBV5-1 and TRBJ2-3, with no clear D. Germline CDR1 is SGHRS and CDR2 is YFSETQ. This CDR3 comprises 16 residues. V was clipped by 5 bases and J by 1 base, with 17 bases between them.

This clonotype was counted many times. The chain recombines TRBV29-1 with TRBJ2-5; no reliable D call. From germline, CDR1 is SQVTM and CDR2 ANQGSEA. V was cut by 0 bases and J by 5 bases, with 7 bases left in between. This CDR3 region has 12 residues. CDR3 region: CSVEESRETQYF. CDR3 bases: TGCAGCGTTGAAGAGAGTAGGGAGACCCAGTACTTC. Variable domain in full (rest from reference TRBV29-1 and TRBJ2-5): SAVISQKPSRDICQRGTSLTIQCQVDSQVTMMFWYRQQPGQSLTLIATANQGSEATYESGFVIDKFPISRPNLTFSTLTVSNMSPEDSSIYLCSVEESRETQYFGPGTRLLVL.

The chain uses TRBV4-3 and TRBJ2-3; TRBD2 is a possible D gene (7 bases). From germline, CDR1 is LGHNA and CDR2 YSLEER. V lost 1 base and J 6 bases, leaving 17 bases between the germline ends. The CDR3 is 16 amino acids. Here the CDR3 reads CASSQGGAGAPDTQYF. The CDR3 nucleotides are TGCGCCAGCAGCCAAGGGGGGGCGGGGGCGCCGGATACGCAGTATTTT.

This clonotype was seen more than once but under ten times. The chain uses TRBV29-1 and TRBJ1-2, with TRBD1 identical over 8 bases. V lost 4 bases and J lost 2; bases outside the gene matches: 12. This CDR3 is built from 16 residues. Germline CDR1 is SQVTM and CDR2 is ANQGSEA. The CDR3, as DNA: TGCAGCGTTGCCCCGCGGCTCGACAGGGGCAACTATGGCTACACCTTC. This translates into CSVAPRLDRGNYGYTF.

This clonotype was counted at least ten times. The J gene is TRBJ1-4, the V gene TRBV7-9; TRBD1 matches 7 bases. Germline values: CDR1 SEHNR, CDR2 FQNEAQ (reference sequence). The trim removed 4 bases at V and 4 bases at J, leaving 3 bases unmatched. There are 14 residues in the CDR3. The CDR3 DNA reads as TGTGCCAGCAGCTCCCAGGGGGGTAATGAAAAACTGTTTTTT. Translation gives CASSSQGGNEKLFF.